This T cell receptor beta chain was identified in a study of blood T cells in healthy people across ages. V was cut by 3 bases and J by 1 base, with 12 bases left in between. The CDR3 is made up of 15 amino acids. Germline V gives CDR1 SGHTA, CDR2 FQGNSA. In regard to this clonotype: As yet, its antigen is unknown.

Sample-barcoded 5' priming and a J-beta primer mix drove a second PCR of roughly 7 to 11 cycles. One entry per CDR3 protein results from TCRdb running MiXCR on the 5' RACE reads. This table has some 700,000 distinct CDR3 sequences, 22% appearing once. Overall study results and limits: Naive and antigen-experienced cells could not be conclusively compared, given unsorted PBMCs.

The material sequenced was blood. This chain connects TRBV7-2 to TRBJ1-2, with D unresolved. This TCR derives from a man between 70 and 80 years old in good health. The CDR3 protein is CASSFSTGGNYGYTF. The CDR3, as DNA: TGTGCCAGCAGCTTCTCTACTGGTGGTAACTATGGCTACACCTTC.